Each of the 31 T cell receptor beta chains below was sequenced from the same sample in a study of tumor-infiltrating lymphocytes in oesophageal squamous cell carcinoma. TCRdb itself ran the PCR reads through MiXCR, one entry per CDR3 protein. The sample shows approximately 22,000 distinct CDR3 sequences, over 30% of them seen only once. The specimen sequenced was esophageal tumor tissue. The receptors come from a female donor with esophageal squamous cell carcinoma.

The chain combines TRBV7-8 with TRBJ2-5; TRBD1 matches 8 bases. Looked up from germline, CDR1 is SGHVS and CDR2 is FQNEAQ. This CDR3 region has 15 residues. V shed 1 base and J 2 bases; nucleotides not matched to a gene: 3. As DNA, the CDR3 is TGTGCCAGCAGCTTAGAAGGGACAGGACAAGAGACCCAGTACTTC. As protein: CASSLEGTGQETQYF.

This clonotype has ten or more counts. The chain's CDR3 is CASSSTRPGDKAFF. The CDR3 coding sequence is TGTGCCAGCAGCTCAACCCGACCGGGCGACAAAGCTTTCTTT. The chain combines TRBV7-6 with TRBJ1-1, with no clear D. V was cut by 4 bases and J by 9 bases, with 18 bases left in between. The V gene's germline CDR1 is SGHVS and CDR2 FNYEAQ. The CDR3 runs 14 residues.

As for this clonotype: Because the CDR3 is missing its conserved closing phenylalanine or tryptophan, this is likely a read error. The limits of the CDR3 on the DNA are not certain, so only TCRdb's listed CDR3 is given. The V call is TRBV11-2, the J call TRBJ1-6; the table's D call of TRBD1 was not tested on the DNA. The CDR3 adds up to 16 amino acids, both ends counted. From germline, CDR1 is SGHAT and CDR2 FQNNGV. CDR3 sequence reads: CASSSGQGHYEQYFGP.

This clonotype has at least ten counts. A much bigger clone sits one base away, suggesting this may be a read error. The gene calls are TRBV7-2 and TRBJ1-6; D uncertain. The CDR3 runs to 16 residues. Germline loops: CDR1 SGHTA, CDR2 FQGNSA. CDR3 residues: CASSLLGSLYNLPLHF. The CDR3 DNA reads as TGTGCCAGCAGCTTACTAGGCAGCCTCTATAATTTACCCCTCCACTTT.

Here the CDR3 DNA reads TGTGCCAGCAGCATCTTACTAGCGGGTACTGACACAGATACGCAGTATTTT. Translation: CASSILLAGTDTDTQYF. J is TRBJ2-3 and V is TRBV5-8; 9 positions match TRBD2. CDR1 is SGHTS and CDR2 is YDEGEE in the germline V gene. The V segment lost 4 bases and the J segment 2 bases; nucleotides outside the gene matches: 11. The CDR3 runs to 17 residues.

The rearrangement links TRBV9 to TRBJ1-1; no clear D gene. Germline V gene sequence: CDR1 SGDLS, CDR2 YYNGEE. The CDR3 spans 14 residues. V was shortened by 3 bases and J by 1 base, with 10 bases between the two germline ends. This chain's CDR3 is CASSALRANTEAFF. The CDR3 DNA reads TGTGCCAGCAGCGCATTAAGGGCGAACACTGAAGCTTTCTTT.

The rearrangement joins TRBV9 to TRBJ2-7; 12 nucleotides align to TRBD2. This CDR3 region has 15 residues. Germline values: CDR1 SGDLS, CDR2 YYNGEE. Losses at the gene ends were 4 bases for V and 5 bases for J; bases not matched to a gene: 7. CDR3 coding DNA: TGTGCCAGCAGCACGACTAGCGGGGGTCGGGACGAGCAGTACTTC. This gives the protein CASSTTSGGRDEQYF. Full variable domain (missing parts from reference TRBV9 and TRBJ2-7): DSGVTQTPKHLITATGQRVTLRCSPRSGDLSVYWYQQSLDQGLQFLIQYYNGEERAKGNILERFSAQQFPDLHSELNLSSLELGDSALYFCASSTTSGGRDEQYFGPGTRLTVT.

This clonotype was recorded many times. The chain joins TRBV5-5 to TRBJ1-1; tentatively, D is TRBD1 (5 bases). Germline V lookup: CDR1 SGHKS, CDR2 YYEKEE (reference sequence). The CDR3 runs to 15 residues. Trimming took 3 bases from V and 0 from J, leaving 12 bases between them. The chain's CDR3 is CASSSSRVMNTEAFF. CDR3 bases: TGTGCCAGCAGCTCCTCCAGGGTGATGAACACTGAAGCTTTCTTT. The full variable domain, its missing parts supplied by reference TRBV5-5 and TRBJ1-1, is DAGVTQSPTHLIKTRGQQVTLRCSPISGHKSVSWYQQVLGQGPQFIFQYYEKEERGRGNFPDRFSARQFPNYSSELNVNALLLGDSALYLCASSSSRVMNTEAFFGQGTRLTVV.

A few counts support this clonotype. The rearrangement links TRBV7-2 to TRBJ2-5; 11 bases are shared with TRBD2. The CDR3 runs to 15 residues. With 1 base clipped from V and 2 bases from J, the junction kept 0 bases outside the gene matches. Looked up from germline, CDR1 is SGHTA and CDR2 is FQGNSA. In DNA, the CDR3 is TGTGCCAGCAGCTTAGTAGCGGGAGGGCAAGAGACCCAGTACTTC. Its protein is CASSLVAGGQETQYF.

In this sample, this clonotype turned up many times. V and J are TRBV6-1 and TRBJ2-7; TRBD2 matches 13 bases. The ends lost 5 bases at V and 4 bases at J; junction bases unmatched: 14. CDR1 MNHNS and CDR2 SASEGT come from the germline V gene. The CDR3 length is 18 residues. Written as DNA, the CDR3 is TGTGCCAGCAGTCAGGGGCGGACTAGCGGGAGAATGGGGTACGAGCAGTACTTC. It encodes CASSQGRTSGRMGYEQYF.

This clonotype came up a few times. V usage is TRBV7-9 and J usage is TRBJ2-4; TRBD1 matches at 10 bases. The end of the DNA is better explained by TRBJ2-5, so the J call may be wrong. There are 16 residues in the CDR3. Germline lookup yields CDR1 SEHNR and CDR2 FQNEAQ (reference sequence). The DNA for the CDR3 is TGTGCCAGCAGCCTTGCCGGGACAGGGGCCGGGGAGACCCAGTACTTC. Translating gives CASSLAGTGAGETQYF.

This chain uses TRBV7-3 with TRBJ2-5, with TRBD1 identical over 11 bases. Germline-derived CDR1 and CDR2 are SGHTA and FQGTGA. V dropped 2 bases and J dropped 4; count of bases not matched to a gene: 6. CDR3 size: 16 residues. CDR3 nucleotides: TGTGCCAGCAGCTTAGGAGGACAGGGGGCCGGAGAGACCCAGTACTTC. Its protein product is CASSLGGQGAGETQYF.

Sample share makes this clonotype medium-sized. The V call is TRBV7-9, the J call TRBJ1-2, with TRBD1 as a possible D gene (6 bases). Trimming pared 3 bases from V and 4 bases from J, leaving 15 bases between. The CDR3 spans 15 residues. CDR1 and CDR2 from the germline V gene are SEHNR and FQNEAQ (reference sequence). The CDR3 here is CASSLSGHELYGYTF. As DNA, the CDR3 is TGTGCCAGCAGCTTGTCGGGACATGAACTCTATGGCTACACCTTC.

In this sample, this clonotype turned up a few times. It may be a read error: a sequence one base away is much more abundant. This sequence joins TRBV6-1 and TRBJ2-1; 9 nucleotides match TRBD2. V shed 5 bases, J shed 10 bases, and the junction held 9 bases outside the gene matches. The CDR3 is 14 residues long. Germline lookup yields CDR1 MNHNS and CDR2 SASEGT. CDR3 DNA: TGTGCCAGCAGTTTTGTAGCGGGGGACCTAGAGCAGTTCTTC. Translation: CASSFVAGDLEQFF.

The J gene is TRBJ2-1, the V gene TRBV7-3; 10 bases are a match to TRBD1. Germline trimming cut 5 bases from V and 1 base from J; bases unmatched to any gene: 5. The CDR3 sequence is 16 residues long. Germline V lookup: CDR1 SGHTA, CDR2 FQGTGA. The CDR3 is CASSPRDRGSYNEQFF. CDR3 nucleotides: TGTGCCAGCAGCCCCCGGGACAGGGGATCCTACAATGAGCAGTTCTTC.

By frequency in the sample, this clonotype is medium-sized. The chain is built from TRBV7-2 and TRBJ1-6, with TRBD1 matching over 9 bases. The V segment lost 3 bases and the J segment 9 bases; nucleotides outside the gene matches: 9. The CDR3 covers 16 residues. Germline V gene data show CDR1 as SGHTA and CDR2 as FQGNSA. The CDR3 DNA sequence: TGTGCCAGCAGCTTCAAGACAGGGGGACGCAGTTCACCCCTCCACTTT. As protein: CASSFKTGGRSSPLHF.

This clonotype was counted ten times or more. This CDR3 is CASSYGPGSYNEQFF. The CDR3 DNA follows: TGTGCCAGCAGTTACGGGCCAGGGTCCTACAATGAGCAGTTCTTC. The J gene is TRBJ2-1, the V gene TRBV12-3 or TRBV12-4; D possibly corresponds to TRBD1 (5 bases). The CDR3 loop spans 15 amino acids. The V end lost 4 bases, the J end lost 1 base, and 11 bases lay between the germline ends.

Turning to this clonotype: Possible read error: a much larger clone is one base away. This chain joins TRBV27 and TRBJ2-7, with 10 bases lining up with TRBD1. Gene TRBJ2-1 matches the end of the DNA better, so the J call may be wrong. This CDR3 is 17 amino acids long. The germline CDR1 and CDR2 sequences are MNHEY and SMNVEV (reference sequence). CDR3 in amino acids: CASSFGLPGQGSYEQFF. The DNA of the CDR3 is TGTGCCAGCAGTTTTGGCCTCCCGGGACAGGGGTCCTACGAGCAGTTCTTC.

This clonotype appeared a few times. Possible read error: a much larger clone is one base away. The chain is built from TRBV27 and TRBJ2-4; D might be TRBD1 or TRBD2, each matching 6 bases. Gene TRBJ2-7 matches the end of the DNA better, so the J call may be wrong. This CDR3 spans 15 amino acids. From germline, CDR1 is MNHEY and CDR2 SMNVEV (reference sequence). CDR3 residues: CASSPDVGGTSEQYF. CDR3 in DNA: TGTGCCAGCAGCCCGGACGTAGGGGGGACCTCCGAGCAGTACTTC.

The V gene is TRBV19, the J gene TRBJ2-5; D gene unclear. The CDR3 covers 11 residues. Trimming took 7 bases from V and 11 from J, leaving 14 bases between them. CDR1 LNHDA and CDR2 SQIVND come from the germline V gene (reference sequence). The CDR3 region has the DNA TGTGCCAGTAACGGAGTGGGTGAGCAGTACTTC. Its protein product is CASNGVGEQYF.

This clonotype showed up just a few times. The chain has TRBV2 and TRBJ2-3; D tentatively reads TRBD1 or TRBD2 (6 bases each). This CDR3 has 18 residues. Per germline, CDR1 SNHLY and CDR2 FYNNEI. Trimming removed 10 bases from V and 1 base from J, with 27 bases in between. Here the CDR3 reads CATPRGPGVAAGTDTQYF. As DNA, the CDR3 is TGTGCCACTCCCCGGGGGCCGGGAGTAGCGGCGGGCACAGATACGCAGTATTTT. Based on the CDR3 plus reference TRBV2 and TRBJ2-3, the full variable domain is EPEVTQTPSHQVTQMGQEVILRCVPISNHLYFYWYRQILGQKVEFLVSFYNNEISEKSEIFDDQFSVERPDGSNFTLKIRSTKLEDSAMYFCATPRGPGVAAGTDTQYFGPGTRLTVL.

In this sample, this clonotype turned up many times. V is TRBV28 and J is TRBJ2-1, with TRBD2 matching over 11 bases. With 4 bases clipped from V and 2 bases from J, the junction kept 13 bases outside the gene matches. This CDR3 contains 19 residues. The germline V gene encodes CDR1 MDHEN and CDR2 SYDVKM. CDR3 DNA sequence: TGTGCCAGCAGTTCCCATAGGACTAGCGGGTCTTTTACCTACAATGAGCAGTTCTTC. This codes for CASSSHRTSGSFTYNEQFF.

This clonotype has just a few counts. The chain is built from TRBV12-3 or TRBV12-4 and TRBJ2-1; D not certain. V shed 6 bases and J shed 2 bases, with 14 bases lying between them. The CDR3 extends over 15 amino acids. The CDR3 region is CASSPAWSAYNEQFF. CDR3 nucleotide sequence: TGTGCCAGCAGCCCCGCGTGGTCCGCCTACAATGAGCAGTTCTTC.

The CDR3 is CATSRDGGSNQPQHF. Written as DNA, the CDR3 is TGTGCCACCTCGAGGGATGGGGGAAGCAATCAGCCCCAGCATTTT. The chain combines TRBV15 with TRBJ1-5; a weak D match, TRBD1 (5 bases). This CDR3 has 15 amino acids. Trimming left V 8 bases short and J 1 base short, with 15 bases between. The germline V gene has CDR1 LNHNV and CDR2 YYDKDF (reference sequence).

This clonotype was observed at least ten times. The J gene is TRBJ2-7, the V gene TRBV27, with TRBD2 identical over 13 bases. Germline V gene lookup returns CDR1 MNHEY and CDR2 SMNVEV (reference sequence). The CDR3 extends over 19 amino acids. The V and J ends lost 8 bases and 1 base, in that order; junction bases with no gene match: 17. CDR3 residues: CASSREGLAGPLPSYEQYF. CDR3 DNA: TGTGCCAGCTCTCGAGAGGGACTAGCGGGACCCCTACCATCCTACGAGCAGTACTTC.

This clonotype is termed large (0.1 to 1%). The CDR3 reads CASSIRQWPAGANVLTF. The CDR3 DNA reads as TGTGCCAGCAGTATCAGACAGTGGCCAGCAGGGGCCAACGTCCTGACTTTC. The rearrangement links TRBV7-8 to TRBJ2-6; perhaps TRBD1 as D (5 bases). The CDR3 is made up of 17 amino acids. Germline V gene sequence: CDR1 SGHVS, CDR2 FQNEAQ. Between the trimmed V and J ends, which lost 6 bases and 4 bases, there was a span of 19 bases.

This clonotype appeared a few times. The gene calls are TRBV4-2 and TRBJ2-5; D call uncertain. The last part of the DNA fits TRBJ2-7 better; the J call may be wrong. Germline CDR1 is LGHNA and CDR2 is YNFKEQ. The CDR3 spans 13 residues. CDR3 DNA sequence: TGTGCCAGCAGCCAAGTTCCATCGAGCGAGCAGTACTTC. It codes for CASSQVPSSEQYF.

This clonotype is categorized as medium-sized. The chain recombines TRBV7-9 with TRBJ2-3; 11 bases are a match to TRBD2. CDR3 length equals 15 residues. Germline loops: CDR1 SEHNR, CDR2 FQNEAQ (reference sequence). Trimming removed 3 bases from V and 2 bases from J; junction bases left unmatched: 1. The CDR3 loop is CASSLGLADTDTQYF. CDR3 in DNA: TGTGCCAGCAGCTTGGGACTAGCGGACACAGATACGCAGTATTTT.

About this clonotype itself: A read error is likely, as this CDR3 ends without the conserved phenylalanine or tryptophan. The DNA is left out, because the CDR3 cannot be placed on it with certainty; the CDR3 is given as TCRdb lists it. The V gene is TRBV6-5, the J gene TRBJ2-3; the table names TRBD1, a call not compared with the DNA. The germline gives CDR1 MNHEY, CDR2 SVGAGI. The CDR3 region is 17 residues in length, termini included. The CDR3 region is CASSYTDGSPYEQYFGA.

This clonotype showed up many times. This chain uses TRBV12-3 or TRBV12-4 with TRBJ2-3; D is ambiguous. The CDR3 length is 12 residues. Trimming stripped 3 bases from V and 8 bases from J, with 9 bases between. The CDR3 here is CASSFSVGTQYF. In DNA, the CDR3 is TGTGCCAGCAGTTTTTCAGTGGGTACGCAGTATTTT.

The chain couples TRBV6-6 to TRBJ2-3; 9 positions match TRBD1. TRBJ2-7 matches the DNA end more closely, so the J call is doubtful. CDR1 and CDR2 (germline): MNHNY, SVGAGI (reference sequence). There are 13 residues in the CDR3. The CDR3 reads CASSRGQGSEQYF. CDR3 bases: TGTGCCAGCAGTAGGGGACAGGGCTCCGAGCAGTACTTC.